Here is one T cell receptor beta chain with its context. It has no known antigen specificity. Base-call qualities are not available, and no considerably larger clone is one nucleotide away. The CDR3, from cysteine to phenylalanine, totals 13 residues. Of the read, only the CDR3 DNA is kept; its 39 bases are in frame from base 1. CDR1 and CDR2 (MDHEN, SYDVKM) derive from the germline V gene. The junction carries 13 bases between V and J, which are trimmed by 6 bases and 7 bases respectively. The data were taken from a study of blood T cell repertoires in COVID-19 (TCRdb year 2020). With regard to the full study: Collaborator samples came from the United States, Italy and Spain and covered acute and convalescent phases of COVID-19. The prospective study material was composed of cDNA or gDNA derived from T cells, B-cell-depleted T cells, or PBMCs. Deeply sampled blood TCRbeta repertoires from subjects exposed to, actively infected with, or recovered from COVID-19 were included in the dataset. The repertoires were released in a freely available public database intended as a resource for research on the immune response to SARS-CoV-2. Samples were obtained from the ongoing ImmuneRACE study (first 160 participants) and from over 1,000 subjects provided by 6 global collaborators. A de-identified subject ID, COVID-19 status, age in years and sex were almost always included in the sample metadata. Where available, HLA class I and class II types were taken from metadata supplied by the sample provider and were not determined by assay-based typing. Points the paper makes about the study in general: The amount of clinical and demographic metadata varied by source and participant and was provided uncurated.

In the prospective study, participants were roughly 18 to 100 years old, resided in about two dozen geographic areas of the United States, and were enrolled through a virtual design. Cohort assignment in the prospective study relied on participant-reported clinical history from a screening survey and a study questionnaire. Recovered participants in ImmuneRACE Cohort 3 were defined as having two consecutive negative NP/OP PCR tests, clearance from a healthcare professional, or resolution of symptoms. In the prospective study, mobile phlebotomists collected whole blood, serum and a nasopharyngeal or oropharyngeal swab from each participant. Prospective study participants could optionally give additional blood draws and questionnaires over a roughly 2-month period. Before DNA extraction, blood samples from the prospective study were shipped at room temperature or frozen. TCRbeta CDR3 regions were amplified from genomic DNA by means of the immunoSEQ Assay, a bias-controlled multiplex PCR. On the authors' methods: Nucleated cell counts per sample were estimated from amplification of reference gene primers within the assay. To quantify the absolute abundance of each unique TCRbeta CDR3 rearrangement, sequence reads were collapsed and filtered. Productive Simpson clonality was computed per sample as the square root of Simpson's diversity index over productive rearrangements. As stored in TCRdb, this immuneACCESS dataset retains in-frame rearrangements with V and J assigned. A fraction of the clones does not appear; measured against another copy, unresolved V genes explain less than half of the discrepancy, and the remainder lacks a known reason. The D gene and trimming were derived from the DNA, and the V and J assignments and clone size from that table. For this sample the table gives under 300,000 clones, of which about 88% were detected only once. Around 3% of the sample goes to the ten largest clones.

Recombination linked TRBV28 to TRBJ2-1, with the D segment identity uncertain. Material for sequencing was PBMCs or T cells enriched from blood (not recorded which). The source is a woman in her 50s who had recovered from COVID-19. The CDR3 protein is CASSFPTINEQFF. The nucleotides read TGTGCCAGCAGCTTTCCCACTATTAATGAGCAGTTCTTC.